The T cell receptor beta chain under discussion was sequenced for a study of T cell repertoires in cytomegalovirus infection. General study results and limits: CMV-specific TCR beta clonotypes restricted by HLA-C dominated the ex vivo response.

This clonotype was detected a few times. Its antigen is still unknown. V lost 7 bases, J lost 5 bases, and 7 bases stayed unmatched. The CDR3 extends over 14 amino acids. Per germline, CDR1 MDHEN and CDR2 SYDVKM. TCRdb used MiXCR to reprocess the reads, holding one entry per CDR3 protein. The sample holds approximately 190,000 distinct CDR3 sequences, nearly 9.5% seen once. The specimen sequenced was PBMCs. This sequence was found in a human donor in good health (CMV status not recorded). Some clones in this sample may be carry-over from other donors' samples. The V and J genes are TRBV28 and TRBJ1-4; 7 bases line up with TRBD1. The CDR3 region is CASNTPGQNEKLFF. The CDR3 region has the DNA TGTGCCAGCAATACGCCGGGACAGAATGAAAAACTGTTTTTT.